This TCR beta chain was retrieved from a study of T cell changes during pregnancy in multiple sclerosis. Sequenced by immunoSEQ multiplex PCR; TCRdb stores in-frame clones only, minus some. This sample has 65,000 to 95,000 clones, with 90% to 95% found just once. The CDR3 spans 13 residues. The V end was cut by 5 bases, the J end by 10 bases, with 17 bases between. Germline CDR1 reads SGHNT; CDR2 reads YENEEA. V gene TRBV11-3 combines with J gene TRBJ2-5, with D possibly TRBD2 on 6 matching bases. This sequence was found in a female donor in good health, enrolled as a control in a pregnancy study. Here the sequenced sample was peripheral blood, taken after pregnancy. The CDR3 sequence is CASSPRLVVYQYF. CDR3 nucleotides: TGTGCCAGCAGCCCACGACTAGTCGTTTACCAGTACTTC.